This entry concerns a single TCR beta chain. Mismatch with germline at one junction end may stem from a read error. These data are taken from a study of OX40 agonist ivuxolimab in advanced cancers. Whole-study context: Past anti-PD-1, anti-PD-L1 or anti-CTLA-4 therapy was accepted, and approximately 40% had received some. There were three patients with partial responses, one having hepatocellular carcinoma and two cutaneous melanoma.

TCRdb's copy holds only in-frame clones and misses some; the assay was immunoSEQ multiplex PCR. The repertoire consists of roughly 120,000 clones, with approximately 90% occurring once and the leading ten covering around 0.53%. Patients with autoimmune history or systemic immunosuppression were excluded. Samples were taken at baseline and on day 1 of cycles 4 and 7. This CDR3 has 13 residues. From germline, CDR1 is MDHEN and CDR2 SYDVKM. The sample in question was CD4+ or CD8+ T cells sorted from blood, obtained in a trial of the OX40 agonist ivuxolimab. The chain employs TRBV28 and TRBJ2-3; D is possibly TRBD2 (5 bases). This clonotype originated in an adult with an advanced solid tumor such as melanoma, head and neck, liver or kidney cancer. Here the CDR3 reads CASSPSPTYTQYF. The CDR3 DNA is TGTGCCAGCAGTCCTAGCCCCACATATACGCAGTATTTT.